Ten or more counts support the clone carrying this T cell receptor (beta chain). What it binds is unknown. Since the CDR3 does not end with the conserved phenylalanine or tryptophan, this likely comes from a read error. This specimen comes from a study of regulatory T cells in long-lasting Graves disease. At the level of the study: For a period under 3 months, newly diagnosed Graves' patients had taken antithyroid drugs. Study results and limitations: Repertoires from persistent disease leaned toward TRBV28, TRBJ1-2 and TRBJ2-5. Exclusively peripheral blood, rather than thyroid tissue, was studied. Sharing of public clonotypes was greater in persistent patients (over 2,500) than in new patients (roughly 1,000).

Assembly of TCR beta libraries relied on iRepertoire HTBI primers together with Arm-PCR of CDR3 regions. TCRdb recomputed calls from the multiplex PCR reads with MiXCR, one row per CDR3 protein. The sample carries approximately 300,000 distinct CDR3 sequences, roughly 18% recorded once. Documented time point: newly diagnosed GD, antithyroid drugs for less than 3 months. The TCR library used RNA extracted from PBMCs. J lost 2 bases, V lost 6 bases, and 6 bases had no gene match. CDR1 and CDR2 from the germline V gene are SNHLY and FYNNEI. This CDR3 is 14 amino acids long. This TCR came from a female donor with Graves disease. The material sequenced was peripheral blood mononuclear cells (PBMCs), taken at new diagnosis, from a patient treated with antithyroid drugs. The chain has TRBV2 and TRBJ2-7, with TRBD2 matching 8 bases. CDR3 sequence reads: CASRRDGGAYEQYL. The CDR3 region has the DNA TGTGCCAGCAGAAGGGACGGGGGGGCCTACGAGCAGTACCTC.